This TCR beta chain derives from a study of identical twins. General study findings and limits: Within beta out-of-frame sequences, the excess sharing observed between twins was weaker.

Turning to this clonotype: Its antigen remains unknown.

The cDNA had a unique molecular identifier and a template-switch universal primer site. TCRdb used MiXCR to reprocess the 5' RACE reads, holding one entry per CDR3 protein. The table includes approximately 190,000 distinct CDR3 sequences, less than 20% detected once. The V and J ends lost 3 bases and 8 bases respectively, with 13 bases between them. Germline-derived CDR1 and CDR2 are SEHNR and FQNEAQ (reference sequence). The CDR3 has 14 residues. These same records also appear under a second study, on T cells expressing NK-cell markers. As reported in that work: For several experiments, T cell sorting was restricted to the alpha-beta TCR population by means of an anti-gamma-delta TCR antibody. In a handful of donors, dominant CD3+CD56+NKG2C+ clones formed about 1.0-7.5% of CD8+ cells.

This chain connects TRBV7-9 to TRBJ2-2; D might be TRBD2 (5 bases). The TCR was taken from a woman younger than 30 in good health. Sequenced sample: CD8+ T cells sorted from blood. For the CDR3, the DNA is TGTGCCAGCAGCTTCGGGATGGTAGGAGGGGAGCTGTTTTTT. It translates to CASSFGMVGGELFF.